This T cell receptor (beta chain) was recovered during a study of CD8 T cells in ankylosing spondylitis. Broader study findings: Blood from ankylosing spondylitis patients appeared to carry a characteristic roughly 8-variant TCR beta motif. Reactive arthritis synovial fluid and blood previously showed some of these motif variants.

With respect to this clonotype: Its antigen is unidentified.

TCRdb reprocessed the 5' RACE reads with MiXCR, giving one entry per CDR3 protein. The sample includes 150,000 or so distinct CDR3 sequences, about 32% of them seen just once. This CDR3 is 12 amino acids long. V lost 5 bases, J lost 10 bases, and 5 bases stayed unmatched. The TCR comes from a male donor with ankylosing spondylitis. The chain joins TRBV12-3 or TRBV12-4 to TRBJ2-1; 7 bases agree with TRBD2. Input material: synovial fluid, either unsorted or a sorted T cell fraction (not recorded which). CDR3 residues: CASSGGGREQFF. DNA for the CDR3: TGTGCCAGCAGTGGGGGGGGTAGGGAGCAGTTCTTC.